Described below is a single TCR beta chain sequence and its context. Its antigen is unknown. There are no base qualities to consult, and no much larger clone falls within one base. The immunoSEQ Assay, a bias-controlled multiplex PCR, was used to amplify TCRbeta CDR3 regions from genomic DNA. Regarding the original processing steps: The number of nucleated cells in each sample was estimated from the amplification of reference gene primers within the assay. Sequence reads were collapsed and filtered to measure the absolute abundance of every unique TCRbeta CDR3 rearrangement. For each sample, productive Simpson clonality was calculated as the square root of Simpson's diversity index across productive rearrangements. The source is immuneACCESS, and TCRdb retained only in-frame sequences with V and J called. Part of the clones is not carried over; for the studies checked, unresolved V genes explain less than half of this, and the remainder is unexplained. That table supplies the V and J calls and clone size; D and trimming were determined from the DNA. This sample has hundreds of thousands of clones in its table, and 75% to 90% of those were observed once. Around 9.5% of the sample comes from the top ten.

The source of the sample is a study of blood T cell repertoires in COVID-19 (dated by TCRdb to about 2020). For the study in its entirety: Samples from collaborators originated in the United States, Italy and Spain and spanned both the acute and convalescent phases of COVID-19. The material from the prospective study consisted of cDNA or gDNA derived from T cells, B-cell-depleted T cells, or PBMCs. Subjects who had been exposed to COVID-19, were actively infected with it, or had recovered from it provided the deeply sampled blood TCRbeta repertoires that made up the dataset. The repertoires were made available in a free public database intended to serve as a resource for research on the immune response to SARS-CoV-2. The samples were drawn from two sources: the first 160 participants of the ongoing ImmuneRACE study, and 1,200 or so subjects contributed by 6 global collaborators. A de-identified subject ID, COVID-19 status, age in years and sex were almost always included in the sample metadata. Where available, HLA class I and class II types were taken from metadata supplied by the sample provider and were not determined by assay-based typing. Broader findings and caveats from the paper: How much clinical and demographic metadata was included differed by source and by participant, and the metadata was provided uncurated.

Participants in the prospective study were aged roughly 18 to 100 years, lived in 24 United States geographic areas, and enrolled through a virtual design. Cohort assignment in the prospective study relied on participant-reported clinical history from a screening survey and a study questionnaire. Recovered participants in ImmuneRACE Cohort 3 were defined as having two consecutive negative NP/OP PCR tests, clearance from a healthcare professional, or resolution of symptoms. Each participant in the prospective study had whole blood, serum and a nasopharyngeal or oropharyngeal swab collected by mobile phlebotomists. Additional blood draws and questionnaires over an approximately two-month period could optionally be provided by prospective study participants. Before DNA extraction, blood samples from the prospective study were shipped at room temperature or frozen. There are 13 amino acids in the CDR3, from cysteine to phenylalanine inclusive. The DNA shown is the 39-base CDR3, in frame from base 1. In the germline V gene, CDR1 corresponds to SQVTM and CDR2 to ANQGSEA. The junction carries 14 bases between V and J, which are trimmed by 1 base and 10 bases respectively.

Here the chain combines TRBV29-1 and TRBJ2-1; TRBD2 is a weak D gene call, 5 bases matching. This sequence originates from a woman in her 40s who had recovered from COVID-19. The sample comprised PBMCs or T cells enriched from blood (not recorded which). The CDR3 reads as follows: CSVEGVKDSEQFF. At the DNA level, the sequence is TGCAGCGTTGAAGGAGTAAAGGACTCCGAGCAGTTCTTC.